The clone carrying this T cell receptor beta chain appeared a single time. These data originate in a study of identifying expanded T cells in peripheral blood. The CDR3 is 17 residues long. The V end lost 3 bases, the J end lost 0 bases, and 12 bases lay between the germline ends. CDR1 is SNHLY, CDR2 FYNNEI, per germline. Repertoires were generated with immunoSEQ multiplex PCR, while TCRdb's copy carries only in-frame clones and drops some. The data contain tens of thousands of clones, 70% to 90% of them singletons. The V and J genes are TRBV2 and TRBJ2-6; D not certain. The sequencing input was blood. This sequence originates from a person aged 18 to 75 in good health. The CDR3 DNA is TGTGCCAGCAGTGATGCAGGTAGTGGCTCTGGGGCCAACGTCCTGACTTTC. Translated: CASSDAGSGSGANVLTF.